Here is one TCR beta chain with its context. These data come from a study of OX40 agonist ivuxolimab in advanced cancers. The table came from immunoSEQ multiplex PCR; TCRdb's copy has only in-frame clones and leaves some out. The table has 95,000 to 150,000 clones, roughly nine tenths seen once; the top ten hold about 0.55%. The CDR3 runs to 12 residues. Germline V gene lookup returns CDR1 SQVTM and CDR2 ANQGSEA. V lost 7 bases, J lost 0 bases, and 9 bases lay in between. The chain carries TRBV29-1 and TRBJ1-1; D may be TRBD1 (6 bases). Sample: CD4+ or CD8+ T cells sorted from blood, taken in a trial of the OX40 agonist ivuxolimab. The receptor comes from an adult with an advanced solid tumor such as melanoma, head and neck, liver or kidney cancer. CDR3 region: CSADRLNTEAFF. DNA of the CDR3: TGCAGCGCCGACAGGCTGAACACTGAAGCTTTCTTT.